This is a list of T cell receptor beta chains from one sample in a study of blood T cell repertoires in COVID-19. Repertoires were generated with immunoSEQ multiplex PCR, while TCRdb's copy carries only in-frame clones and drops some. This repertoire shows over 90,000 clones, 89% found once; its top ten account for 17%. Specimen: peripheral blood. The receptors derive from a woman older than 75 in a cohort sampled during active COVID-19. Each CDR3 is given with its conserved first and last residue. The D gene is left open where the match is weak. Clone size is shown for a subset of rows, as once, few, many or a class of expanded clone.

abundance | d_gene | j_gene | v_gene | CDR3nt | CDR3aa
NA | TRBD1 | TRBJ2-5 | TRBV18 | TGTGCCAGCTCACTTAGACAGGGGGAAGGAGAGACCCAGTACTTC | CASSLRQGEGETQYF
NA | TRBD1 | TRBJ1-3 | TRBV5-1 | TGCGCCAGCAGCTTGGTAACAGGGGTAGGAAACACCATATATTTT | CASSLVTGVGNTIYF
NA | NA | TRBJ2-3 | TRBV9 | TGTGCCAGCAGCGTATACAGGGTCGCGGATACGCAGTATTTT | CASSVYRVADTQYF
NA | TRBD1 | TRBJ2-3 | TRBV6-5 | TGTGCCAGCACGGGACAGGGGGCGGGCACAGATACGCAGTATTTT | CASTGQGAGTDTQYF
NA | NA | TRBJ1-4 | TRBV19 | TGTGCCAGTAGACCCAGCTTTTCAGGGGCCGATGAAAAACTGTTTTTT | CASRPSFSGADEKLFF
NA | NA | TRBJ1-1 | TRBV5-1 | TGCGCCAGCAGCCGGGGGTCGAACGATAAAGCTTTCTTT | CASSRGSNDKAFF
NA | TRBD2 | TRBJ2-3 | TRBV27 | TGTGCCAGCAGCCCGACAGGGTGGCGGGAGGGGTCTAGCACAGATACGCAGTATTTT | CASSPTGWREGSSTDTQYF
NA | NA | TRBJ1-1 | TRBV11-3 | TGTGCCAGCAGCTTCGGTCGTAACACTGAAGCTTTCTTT | CASSFGRNTEAFF
few | TRBD1 | TRBJ1-1 | TRBV11-2 | TGTGCCAGCGGTATACAGGGGGGGAACACTGAAGCTTTCTTT | CASGIQGGNTEAFF
NA | TRBD1 | TRBJ2-5 | TRBV28 | TGTGCCAGCAGTTTTCTTGCCCCGGGACAGGGGGTTCGGGAGACCCAGTACTTC | CASSFLAPGQGVRETQYF
NA | NA | TRBJ1-4 | TRBV6-1 | TGTGCCAGCAGTGAAGGCCGGAGTTATGAAAAACTGTTTTTT | CASSEGRSYEKLFF
NA | TRBD2 | TRBJ2-1 | TRBV10-1 | TGCGCCAGCAGCCGCGGGAGAGGGTCCTACAATGAGCAGTTCTTC | CASSRGRGSYNEQFF
NA | NA | TRBJ2-1 | TRBV6-4 | TGTGCCAGCAGCGCGGGACTCAGCTCCTACAATGAGCAGTTCTTC | CASSAGLSSYNEQFF